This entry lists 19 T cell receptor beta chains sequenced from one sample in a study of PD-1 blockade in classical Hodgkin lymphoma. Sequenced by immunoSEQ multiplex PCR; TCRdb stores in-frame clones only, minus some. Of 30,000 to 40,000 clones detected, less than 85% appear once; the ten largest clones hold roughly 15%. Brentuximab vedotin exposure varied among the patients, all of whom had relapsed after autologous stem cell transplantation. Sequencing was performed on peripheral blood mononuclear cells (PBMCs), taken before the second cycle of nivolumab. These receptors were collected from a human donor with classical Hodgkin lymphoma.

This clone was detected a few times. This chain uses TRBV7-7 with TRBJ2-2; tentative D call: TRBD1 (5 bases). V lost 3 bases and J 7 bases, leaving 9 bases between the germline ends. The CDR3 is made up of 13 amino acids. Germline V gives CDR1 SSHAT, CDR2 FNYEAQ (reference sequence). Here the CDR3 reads CASSFTGYGELFF. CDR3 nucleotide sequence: TGTGCCAGCAGCTTTACAGGATACGGGGAGCTGTTTTTT.

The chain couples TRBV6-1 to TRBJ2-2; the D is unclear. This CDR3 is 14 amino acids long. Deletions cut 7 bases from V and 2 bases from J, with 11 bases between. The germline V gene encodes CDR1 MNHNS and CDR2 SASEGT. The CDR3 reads CASNFELNTGELFF. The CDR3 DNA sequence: TGTGCCAGCAATTTTGAGTTAAACACCGGGGAGCTGTTTTTT.

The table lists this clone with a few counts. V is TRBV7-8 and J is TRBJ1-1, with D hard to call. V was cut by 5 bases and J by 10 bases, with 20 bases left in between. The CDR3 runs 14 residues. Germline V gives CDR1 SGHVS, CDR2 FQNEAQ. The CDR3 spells CASSLQTEVLGAFF. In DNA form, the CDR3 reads TGTGCCAGCAGCCTCCAGACTGAGGTGCTTGGAGCTTTCTTT.

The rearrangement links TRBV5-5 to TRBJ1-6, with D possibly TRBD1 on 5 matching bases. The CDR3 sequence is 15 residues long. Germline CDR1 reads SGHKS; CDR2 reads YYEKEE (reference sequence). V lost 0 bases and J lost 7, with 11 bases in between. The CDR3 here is CASSLVGTPNSPLHF. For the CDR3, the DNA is TGTGCCAGCAGCTTGGTCGGGACGCCGAATTCACCCCTCCACTTT.

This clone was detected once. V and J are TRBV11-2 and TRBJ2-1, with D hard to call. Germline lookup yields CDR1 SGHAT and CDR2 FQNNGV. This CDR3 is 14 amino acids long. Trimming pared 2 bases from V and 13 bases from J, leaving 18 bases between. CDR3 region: CASSLSGVAPKQFF. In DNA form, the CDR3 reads TGTGCCAGCAGCTTATCTGGAGTCGCCCCTAAACAGTTCTTC. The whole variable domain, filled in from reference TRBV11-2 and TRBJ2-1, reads EAGVAQSPRYKIIEKRQSVAFWCNPISGHATLYWYQQILGQGPKLLIQFQNNGVVDDSQLPKDRFSAERLKGVDSTLKIQPAKLEDSAVYLCASSLSGVAPKQFFGPGTRLTVL.

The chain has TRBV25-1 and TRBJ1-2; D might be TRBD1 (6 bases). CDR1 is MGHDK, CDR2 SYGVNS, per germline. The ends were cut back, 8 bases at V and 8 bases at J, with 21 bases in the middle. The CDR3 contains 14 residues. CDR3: CASSLGGGSGGYTF. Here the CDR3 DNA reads TGTGCCAGCTCCCTCGGCGGGGGCTCCGGGGGCTACACCTTC.

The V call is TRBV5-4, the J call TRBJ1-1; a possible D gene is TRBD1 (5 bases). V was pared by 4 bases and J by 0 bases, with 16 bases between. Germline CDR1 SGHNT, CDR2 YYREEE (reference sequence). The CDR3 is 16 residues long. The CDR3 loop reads CASSLGPGTVNTEAFF. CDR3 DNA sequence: TGTGCCAGCAGCCTAGGGCCCGGGACTGTGAACACTGAAGCTTTCTTT.

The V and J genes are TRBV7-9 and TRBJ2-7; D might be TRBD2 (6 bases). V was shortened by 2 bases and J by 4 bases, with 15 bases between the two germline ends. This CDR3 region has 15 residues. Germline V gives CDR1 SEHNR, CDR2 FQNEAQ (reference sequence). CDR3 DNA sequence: TGTGCCAGCAGCTTATTCGCGGGGCCGAGTTACGAGCAGTACTTC. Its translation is CASSLFAGPSYEQYF.

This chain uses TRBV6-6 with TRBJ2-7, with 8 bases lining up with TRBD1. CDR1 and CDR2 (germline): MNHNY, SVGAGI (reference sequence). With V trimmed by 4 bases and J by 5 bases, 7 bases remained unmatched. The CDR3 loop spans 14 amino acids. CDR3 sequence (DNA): TGTGCCAGCAGTTTACCAGGGGGCTCGCACGAGCAGTACTTC. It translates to CASSLPGGSHEQYF.

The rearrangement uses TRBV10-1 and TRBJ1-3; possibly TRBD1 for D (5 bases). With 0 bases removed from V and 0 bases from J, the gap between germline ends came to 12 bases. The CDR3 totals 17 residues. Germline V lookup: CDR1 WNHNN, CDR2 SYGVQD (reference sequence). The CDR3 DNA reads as TGCGCCAGCAGTGAGTCGGACACAACTCTCTCTGGAAACACCATATATTTT. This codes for CASSESDTTLSGNTIYF.

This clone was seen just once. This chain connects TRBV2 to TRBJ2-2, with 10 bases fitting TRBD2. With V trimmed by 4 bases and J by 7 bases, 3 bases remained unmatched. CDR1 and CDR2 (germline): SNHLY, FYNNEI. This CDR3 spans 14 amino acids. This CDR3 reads CASSALAGVGELFF. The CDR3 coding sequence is TGTGCCAGCAGTGCTCTAGCGGGGGTCGGGGAGCTGTTTTTT.

The CDR3 DNA reads as TGCGCCAGCAGTTTTGGGCACAGGGGGGTAAGCACAGATACGCAGTATTTT. It is translated as CASSFGHRGVSTDTQYF. This chain links TRBV4-3 with TRBJ2-3; 8 bases are a match to TRBD1. This CDR3 has 17 residues. Losses at the gene ends were 6 bases for V and 0 bases for J; bases not matched to a gene: 11. Germline V gene lookup returns CDR1 LGHNA and CDR2 YSLEER.

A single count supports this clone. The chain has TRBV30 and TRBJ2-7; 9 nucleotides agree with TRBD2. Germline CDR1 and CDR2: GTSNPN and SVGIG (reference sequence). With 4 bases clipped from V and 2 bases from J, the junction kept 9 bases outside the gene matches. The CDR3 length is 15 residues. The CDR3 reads CAWTGRGGLPYEQYF. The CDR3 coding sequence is TGTGCCTGGACTGGGCGGGGGGGTCTCCCCTACGAGCAGTACTTC.

As DNA, the CDR3 is TGTGCCAGCAGTTACTTGGGACAGGGTTACGAGACCCAGTACTTC. This gives the protein CASSYLGQGYETQYF. The chain joins TRBV6-6 to TRBJ2-5; 9 bases fit TRBD1. The CDR3 runs to 15 residues. The germline gives CDR1 MNHNY, CDR2 SVGAGI (reference sequence). After removal of 1 base from V and 5 bases from J, the junction contained 5 bases not matched to a gene.

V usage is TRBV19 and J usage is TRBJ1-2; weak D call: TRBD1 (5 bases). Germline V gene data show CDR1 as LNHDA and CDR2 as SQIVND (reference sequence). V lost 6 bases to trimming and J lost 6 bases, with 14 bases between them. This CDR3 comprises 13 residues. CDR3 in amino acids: CASSAGGADGYTF. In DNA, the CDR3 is TGTGCCAGTAGCGCCGGAGGGGCCGATGGCTACACCTTC. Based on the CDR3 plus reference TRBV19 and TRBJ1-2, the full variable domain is DGGITQSPKYLFRKEGQNVTLSCEQNLNHDAMYWYRQDPGQGLRLIYYSQIVNDFQKGDIAEGYSVSREKKESFPLTVTSAQKNPTAFYLCASSAGGADGYTFGSGTRLTVV.

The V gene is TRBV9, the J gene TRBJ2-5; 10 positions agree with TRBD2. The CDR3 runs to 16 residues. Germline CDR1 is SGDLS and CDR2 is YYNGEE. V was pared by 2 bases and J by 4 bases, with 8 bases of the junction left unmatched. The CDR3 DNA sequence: TGTGCCAGCAGCGTTGGTAGCGGGGGGATGAGAGAGACCCAGTACTTC. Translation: CASSVGSGGMRETQYF. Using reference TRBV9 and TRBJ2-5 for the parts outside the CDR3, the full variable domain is DSGVTQTPKHLITATGQRVTLRCSPRSGDLSVYWYQQSLDQGLQFLIQYYNGEERAKGNILERFSAQQFPDLHSELNLSSLELGDSALYFCASSVGSGGMRETQYFGPGTRLLVL.

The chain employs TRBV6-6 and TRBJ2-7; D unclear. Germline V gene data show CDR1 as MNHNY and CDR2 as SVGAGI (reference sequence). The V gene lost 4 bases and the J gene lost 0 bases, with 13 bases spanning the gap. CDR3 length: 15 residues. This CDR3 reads CASSLRGTGSYEQYF. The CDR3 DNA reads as TGTGCCAGCAGTTTAAGAGGAACGGGCTCCTACGAGCAGTACTTC.

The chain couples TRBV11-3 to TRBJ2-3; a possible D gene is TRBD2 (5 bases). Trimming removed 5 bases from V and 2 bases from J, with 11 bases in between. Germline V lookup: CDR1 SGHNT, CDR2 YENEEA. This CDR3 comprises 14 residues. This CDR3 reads CASSLRGNTDTQYF. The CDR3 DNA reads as TGTGCCAGCAGCCTCCGAGGGAACACAGATACGCAGTATTTT.

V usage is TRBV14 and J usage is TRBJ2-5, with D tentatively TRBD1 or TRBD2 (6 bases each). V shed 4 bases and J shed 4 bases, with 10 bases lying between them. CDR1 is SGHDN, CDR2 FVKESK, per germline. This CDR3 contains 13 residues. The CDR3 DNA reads TGTGCCAGCAGCCCACAGGGAGGAGAGACCCAGTACTTC. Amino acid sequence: CASSPQGGETQYF.